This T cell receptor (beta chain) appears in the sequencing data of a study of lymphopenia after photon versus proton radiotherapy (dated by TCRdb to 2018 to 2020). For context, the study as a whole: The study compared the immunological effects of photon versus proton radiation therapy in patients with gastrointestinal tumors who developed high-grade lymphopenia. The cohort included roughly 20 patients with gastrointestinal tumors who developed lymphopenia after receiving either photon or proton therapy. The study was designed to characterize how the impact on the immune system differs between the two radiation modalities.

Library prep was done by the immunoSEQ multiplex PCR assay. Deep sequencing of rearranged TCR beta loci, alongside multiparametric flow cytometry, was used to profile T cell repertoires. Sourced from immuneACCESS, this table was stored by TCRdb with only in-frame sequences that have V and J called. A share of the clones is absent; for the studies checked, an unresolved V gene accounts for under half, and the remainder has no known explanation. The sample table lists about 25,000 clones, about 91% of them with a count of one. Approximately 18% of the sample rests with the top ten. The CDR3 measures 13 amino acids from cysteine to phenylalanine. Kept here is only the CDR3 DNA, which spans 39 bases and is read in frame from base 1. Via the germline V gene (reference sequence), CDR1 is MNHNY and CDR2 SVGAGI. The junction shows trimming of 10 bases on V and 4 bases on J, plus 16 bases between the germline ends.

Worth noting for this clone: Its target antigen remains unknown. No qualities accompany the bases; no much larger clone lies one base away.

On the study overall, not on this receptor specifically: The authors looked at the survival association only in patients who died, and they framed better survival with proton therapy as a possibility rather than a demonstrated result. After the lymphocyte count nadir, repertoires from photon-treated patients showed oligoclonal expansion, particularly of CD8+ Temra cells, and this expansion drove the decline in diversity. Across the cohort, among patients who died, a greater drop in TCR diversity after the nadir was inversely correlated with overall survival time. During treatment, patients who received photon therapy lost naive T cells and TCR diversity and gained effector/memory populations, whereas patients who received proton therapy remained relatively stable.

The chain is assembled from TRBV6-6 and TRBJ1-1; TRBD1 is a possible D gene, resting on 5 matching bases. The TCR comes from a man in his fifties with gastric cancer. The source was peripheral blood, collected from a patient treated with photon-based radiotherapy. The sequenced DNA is TGTGCCATCCTTTCTCAGGGCGGCACTGAAGCTTTCTTT. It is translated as CAILSQGGTEAFF.